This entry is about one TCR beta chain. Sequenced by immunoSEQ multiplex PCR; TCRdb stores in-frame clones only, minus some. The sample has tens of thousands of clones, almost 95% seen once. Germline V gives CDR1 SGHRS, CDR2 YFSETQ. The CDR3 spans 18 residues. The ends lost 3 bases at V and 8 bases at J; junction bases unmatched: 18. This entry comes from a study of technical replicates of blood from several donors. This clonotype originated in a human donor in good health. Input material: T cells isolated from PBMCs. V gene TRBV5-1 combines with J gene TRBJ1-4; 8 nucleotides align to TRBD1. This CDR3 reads CASSYSLLPGQAKEKLFF. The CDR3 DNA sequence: TGCGCCAGCAGCTACTCCTTGTTACCGGGACAGGCAAAAGAAAAACTGTTTTTT.